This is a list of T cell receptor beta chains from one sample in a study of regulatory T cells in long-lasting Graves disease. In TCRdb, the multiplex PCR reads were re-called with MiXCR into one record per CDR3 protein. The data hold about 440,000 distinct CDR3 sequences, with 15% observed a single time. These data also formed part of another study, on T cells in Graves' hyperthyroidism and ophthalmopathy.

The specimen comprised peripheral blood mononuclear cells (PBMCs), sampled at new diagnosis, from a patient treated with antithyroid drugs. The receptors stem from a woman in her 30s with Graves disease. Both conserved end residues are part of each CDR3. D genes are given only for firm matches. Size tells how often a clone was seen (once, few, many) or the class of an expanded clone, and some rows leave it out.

cdr3_nt: TGTGCCGCCACTAAAGGGGGCAATGAGCAGTTCTTC
cdr3_aa: CAATKGGNEQFF
d_call: -
cdr3_length: 12
clone_size: many
v_call: TRBV7-6
j_call: TRBJ2-1

cdr3_nt: TGCGCCAGCAGCTTTGACAGGCCAACCTACGAGCAGTACTTC
cdr3_aa: CASSFDRPTYEQYF
d_call: -
cdr3_length: 14
clone_size: many
v_call: TRBV5-1
j_call: TRBJ2-7

cdr3_nt: TGTGCCATCAGTGGACTAGCGGGAAGCACCGGGGAGCTGTTTTTT
cdr3_aa: CAISGLAGSTGELFF
d_call: TRBD2
cdr3_length: 15
clone_size: few
v_call: TRBV10-3
j_call: TRBJ2-2

cdr3_nt: TGTGCCAGCAGCGGGGCGGGACCACTCTACGAGCAGTACTTC
cdr3_aa: CASSGAGPLYEQYF
d_call: -
cdr3_length: 14
clone_size: many
v_call: TRBV28
j_call: TRBJ2-7

cdr3_nt: TGTGCCAGCAGCTTAGATCGAGCGGGGGGCCGCGAGACCCAGTACTTC
cdr3_aa: CASSLDRAGGRETQYF
d_call: TRBD2
cdr3_length: 16
clone_size: -
v_call: TRBV7-9
j_call: TRBJ2-5

cdr3_nt: TGCGCCAGCAGCTTGTACCAGGAACACGAGCAGTACTTC
cdr3_aa: CASSLYQEHEQYF
d_call: -
cdr3_length: 13
clone_size: many
v_call: TRBV5-1
j_call: TRBJ2-7

cdr3_nt: TGCAGTGCCAGACAGGGGACTGGAAACACCATATATTTT
cdr3_aa: CSARQGTGNTIYF
d_call: TRBD1
cdr3_length: 13
clone_size: -
v_call: TRBV20-1
j_call: TRBJ1-3

cdr3_nt: TGTGCCAGCAGTTCGGGGGTGGAACGAGAAGCTTTCTTT
cdr3_aa: CASSSGVEREAFF
d_call: -
cdr3_length: 13
clone_size: few
v_call: TRBV5-6
j_call: TRBJ1-1

cdr3_nt: TGTGCCAGTGAATCCCGAGAGACCGGGGAGCTGTTTTTT
cdr3_aa: CASESRETGELFF
d_call: -
cdr3_length: 13
clone_size: many
v_call: TRBV11-3
j_call: TRBJ2-2

cdr3_nt: TGCAGTGCGCCCGACAGGGGGCGGCAGTCCTACGAGCAGTACTTC
cdr3_aa: CSAPDRGRQSYEQYF
d_call: TRBD1
cdr3_length: 15
clone_size: many
v_call: TRBV20-1
j_call: TRBJ2-7

cdr3_nt: TGTGCCAGCGGTGGGAGGACTTCGGGTTACGAGCAGTACTTC
cdr3_aa: CASGGRTSGYEQYF
d_call: -
cdr3_length: 14
clone_size: many
v_call: TRBV12-3/TRBV12-4
j_call: TRBJ2-7

cdr3_nt: TGCAGTGCTAGGGCGGGGTGGAGGGCGGCGGCCTACGAGCAGTACTTC
cdr3_aa: CSARAGWRAAAYEQYF
d_call: -
cdr3_length: 16
clone_size: many
v_call: TRBV20-1
j_call: TRBJ2-7

cdr3_nt: TGTGCCACCAGTGATACAGGGGGCGCGTCCTACAATGAGCAGTTCTTC
cdr3_aa: CATSDTGGASYNEQFF
d_call: TRBD1
cdr3_length: 16
clone_size: -
v_call: TRBV24-1
j_call: TRBJ2-1

cdr3_nt: TGTGCTAGTGGTTCACCGGGACAGCAAGAGACCCAGTACTTC
cdr3_aa: CASGSPGQQETQYF
d_call: TRBD1
cdr3_length: 14
clone_size: -
v_call: TRBV12-5
j_call: TRBJ2-5

cdr3_nt: TGTGCCTGGAGTGTACTTTTCGGGGCTCGAGGGGTCGAGCAGTACTTC
cdr3_aa: CAWSVLFGARGVEQYF
d_call: -
cdr3_length: 16
clone_size: many
v_call: TRBV30
j_call: TRBJ2-7

cdr3_nt: TGTGCCAGCAGCTACTCCACCCCGACTAGCGGGATGTACGAGCAGTACTTC
cdr3_aa: CASSYSTPTSGMYEQYF
d_call: TRBD2
cdr3_length: 17
clone_size: many
v_call: TRBV7-6
j_call: TRBJ2-7

cdr3_nt: TGCAGTGCTCCGCTCCGGGGCGAGCAGTACTTC
cdr3_aa: CSAPLRGEQYF
d_call: -
cdr3_length: 11
clone_size: many
v_call: TRBV20-1
j_call: TRBJ2-7

cdr3_nt: TGTGCCAGCAGCCTGACAGGGGCCGGAGGCAATCAGCCCCAGCATTTT
cdr3_aa: CASSLTGAGGNQPQHF
d_call: TRBD1
cdr3_length: 16
clone_size: many
v_call: TRBV5-5
j_call: TRBJ1-5

cdr3_nt: TGTGCCAGCAGGGGAAGTATGGGCAATCAGCCCCAGCATTTT
cdr3_aa: CASRGSMGNQPQHF
d_call: -
cdr3_length: 14
clone_size: -
v_call: TRBV27
j_call: TRBJ1-5

cdr3_nt: TGTGCCAGCAGCCATAGCGGAGGCACAGATACGCAGTATTTT
cdr3_aa: CASSHSGGTDTQYF
d_call: -
cdr3_length: 14
clone_size: many
v_call: TRBV7-3
j_call: TRBJ2-3

cdr3_nt: TGTGCCAGTAGTATGGGAGGGTTCACAGATACGCAGTATTTT
cdr3_aa: CASSMGGFTDTQYF
d_call: TRBD2
cdr3_length: 14
clone_size: -
v_call: TRBV19
j_call: TRBJ2-3

cdr3_nt: TGCAGTGCCAATCCCCTGGCGGGACTTAGCTCCTACAATGAGCAGTTCTTC
cdr3_aa: CSANPLAGLSSYNEQFF
d_call: -
cdr3_length: 17
clone_size: many
v_call: TRBV20-1
j_call: TRBJ2-1

cdr3_nt: TGTGCCAGCAGCGAGGGACAGGGAGTGAACACTGAAGCTTTCTTT
cdr3_aa: CASSEGQGVNTEAFF
d_call: TRBD1
cdr3_length: 15
clone_size: many
v_call: TRBV2
j_call: TRBJ1-1

cdr3_nt: TGTGCCTGGAGTGCGGCAGATACGCAGTATTTT
cdr3_aa: CAWSAADTQYF
d_call: -
cdr3_length: 11
clone_size: -
v_call: TRBV30
j_call: TRBJ2-3

cdr3_nt: TGTGCCAGCAGCTTAGGGGCGACTAGCGGGAGCAATGAGCAGTTCTTC
cdr3_aa: CASSLGATSGSNEQFF
d_call: TRBD2
cdr3_length: 16
clone_size: many
v_call: TRBV11-3
j_call: TRBJ2-1

cdr3_nt: TGTGCCAGCAGCCGAGCGGGAGGGCCTTCAGATACGCAGTATTTT
cdr3_aa: CASSRAGGPSDTQYF
d_call: TRBD2
cdr3_length: 15
clone_size: many
v_call: TRBV11-2
j_call: TRBJ2-3

cdr3_nt: TGCAGTGCTAGAGATGGGACTAGCGGGAGGTATGAGCAGTTCTTC
cdr3_aa: CSARDGTSGRYEQFF
d_call: TRBD2
cdr3_length: 15
clone_size: many
v_call: TRBV20-1
j_call: TRBJ2-1

cdr3_nt: TGCAGTGCTACCGACAGGTATAGCAATCAGCCCCAGCATTTT
cdr3_aa: CSATDRYSNQPQHF
d_call: -
cdr3_length: 14
clone_size: many
v_call: TRBV20-1
j_call: TRBJ1-5

cdr3_nt: TGCGCCAGCAGCCTACCCAGCCCGGGGCGCACAGATACGCAGTATTTT
cdr3_aa: CASSLPSPGRTDTQYF
d_call: -
cdr3_length: 16
clone_size: many
v_call: TRBV5-1
j_call: TRBJ2-3

cdr3_nt: TGTGCCAGCAGCCGCGACAGGGATCAGCCCCAGCATTTT
cdr3_aa: CASSRDRDQPQHF
d_call: TRBD1
cdr3_length: 13
clone_size: many
v_call: TRBV3-1
j_call: TRBJ1-5

cdr3_nt: TGTGCCAGCAGCTTAGAGGGCGGACAGGGACGGCCCCAGCATTTT
cdr3_aa: CASSLEGGQGRPQHF
d_call: TRBD1
cdr3_length: 15
clone_size: -
v_call: TRBV7-2
j_call: TRBJ1-5

cdr3_nt: TGTGCCAGCAGAGGACGGATTAATCAGCCCCAGCATTTT
cdr3_aa: CASRGRINQPQHF
d_call: -
cdr3_length: 13
clone_size: -
v_call: TRBV6-1
j_call: TRBJ1-5

cdr3_nt: TGTGCCAGCAGTTTTTCCCGCACTGAAGCTTTCTTT
cdr3_aa: CASSFSRTEAFF
d_call: -
cdr3_length: 12
clone_size: many
v_call: TRBV12-3/TRBV12-4
j_call: TRBJ1-1

cdr3_nt: TGCGCCAGCAGTCAAGACCAGTTGGGGTCACCTACTTACGAGCAGTACTTC
cdr3_aa: CASSQDQLGSPTYEQYF
d_call: -
cdr3_length: 17
clone_size: many
v_call: TRBV4-1
j_call: TRBJ2-7